This entry features one T cell receptor (beta chain) sequence. Its antigen remains unidentified. Naivety among CD8 cells was defined by CD45RO negativity and positive CCR7 selection, thereby excluding terminally differentiated effector memory CD45RA+ cells. Every donor was a Caucasian adult from Nashville, Tennessee. The CDR3 is 15 residues long. CDR1 is MNHEY, CDR2 SVGAGI, per germline. Unmatched junction bases numbered 8, after V lost 4 bases and J lost 5 bases. This sample stems from a study of shared clonotypes between healthy human individuals. At the level of the study: Donors, aged 18 to 49, were a couple of women and a few men. General observations from the study: When naive CD4 clonotypes were compared across a few donors, 4% to 5.5% were shared.

In the study's own analysis: ImmunoSEQ gave junction-only sequences without quality scores, so filtering differed. Only in-frame clones appear in the TCRdb table, and some are missing; sequencing was by immunoSEQ multiplex PCR. V and J calls and clone size are given by that table; D and trimming were obtained from the DNA. The data show around 640,000 clones, with around 96% seen just once and roughly 0.1% held by the top ten. The TCR sequence derives from a woman aged 30 to 39 in good health. The V gene is TRBV6-5, the J gene TRBJ2-1; 7 nucleotides align to TRBD2. The sample was naive CD8+ T cells sorted from blood. CDR3 sequence reads: CASSWGTGRDNEQFF. The CDR3 nucleotides read TGTGCCAGCAGTTGGGGGACGGGGAGGGACAATGAGCAGTTCTTC.